This TCR beta chain comes out of a study of tumor-infiltrating lymphocytes in primary liver carcinoma. In the study overall: Stage T1-T3 N0M0 and a size of about 4 to 11 cm characterized the tumors.

Study-level points and caveats: Tumor-adjacent and tumor-blood pairs displayed less overlap than did pairs of tumor regions.

Researchers generated TCR beta cDNA from approximately 450 ng of total RNA, relying on a constant-region primer. Sequencing libraries for TCR beta derived from three nested multiplex PCR rounds that used slightly modified ARM-PCR. It was with TRBV1-TRBV30 forward primers and a C-beta reverse primer that the first two PCR rounds were run, at 10 to 11 cycles each. Each CDR3 protein is one row after TCRdb ran MiXCR on the multiplex PCR reads. The data show around 190,000 distinct CDR3 sequences, approximately 86% seen once. Investigators took RNA and DNA out together from 20-30 mg of unsorted bulk tissue. Enrolled patients were chronically infected with HBV and treatment-naive. Tumor samples all exceeded 80% viable tumor cells. To note about this clonotype: Its antigen is not known.

Per the germline V gene, CDR1 is SEHNR and CDR2 is FQNEAQ (reference sequence). V lost 0 bases, J lost 7 bases, and 8 bases stayed unmatched. The CDR3 is 17 amino acids. The chain combines TRBV7-9 with TRBJ2-3; 12 bases match TRBD2. The receptor was derived from a man aged 35 to 55 with primary liver carcinoma and hepatitis B virus infection. Input material: tumor tissue from primary liver carcinoma. For the CDR3, the DNA is TGTGCCAGCAGCTTAGCCCGACTAGCGGGAGTGGGATATACGCAGTATTTT. Its protein is CASSLARLAGVGYTQYF.